These 21 T cell receptor beta chains were all obtained from the same sample, sequenced in a study of control samples from healthy donors and cancer patients. The table came from immunoSEQ multiplex PCR; TCRdb's copy has only in-frame clones and leaves some out. The sample lists some 220,000 clones, 85% to 95% seen once, with approximately 1.5% in the top ten. Material for sequencing was blood. These receptors were obtained from a man aged 50 or older in good health.

The V call is TRBV5-6, the J call TRBJ2-7; unclear D gene. CDR1 is SGHDT, CDR2 YYEEEE, per germline. This CDR3 is 15 amino acids long. The V and J ends lost 4 bases and 2 bases respectively, with 16 bases between them. The CDR3 DNA reads as TGTGCCAGCAGCGCCCCCTCCCGCGGAGCCTACGAGCAGTACTTC. Its translation is CASSAPSRGAYEQYF. Together with reference TRBV5-6 and TRBJ2-7, the CDR3 gives the full variable domain: DAGVTQSPTHLIKTRGQQVTLRCSPKSGHDTVSWYQQALGQGPQFIFQYYEEEERQRGNFPDRFSGHQFPNYSSELNVNALLLGDSALYLCASSAPSRGAYEQYFGPGTRLTVT.

The V and J genes are TRBV5-1 and TRBJ1-1; 8 nucleotides match TRBD1. The V gene end was trimmed by 0 bases and the J gene end by 4 bases; junction bases not matched to a gene: 2. CDR3 length equals 14 residues. Germline assignment: CDR1 SGHRS and CDR2 YFSETQ. The CDR3 sequence is CASSLEDRATEAFF. In nucleotides, the CDR3 is TGCGCCAGCAGCTTGGAGGACAGGGCCACTGAAGCTTTCTTT.

The V gene is TRBV5-6, the J gene TRBJ1-2, with D possibly being TRBD1 (6 bases). Looked up from germline, CDR1 is SGHDT and CDR2 is YYEEEE. There are 14 residues in the CDR3. Trimming stripped 2 bases from V and 8 bases from J, with 16 bases between. CDR3 in amino acids: CASSLNRVFGGYTF. DNA for the CDR3: TGTGCCAGCAGCTTAAACAGGGTTTTCGGCGGCTACACCTTC.

J is TRBJ2-3 and V is TRBV12-3 or TRBV12-4; D ambiguous. This CDR3 is 13 amino acids long. V lost 6 bases and J 2 bases, leaving 9 bases between the germline ends. CDR3 coding DNA: TGTGCCAGCAGACCCTCTCACACAGATACGCAGTATTTT. Translation: CASRPSHTDTQYF.

The chain has TRBV27 and TRBJ2-2; D is possibly TRBD1 (6 bases). Germline assignment: CDR1 MNHEY and CDR2 SMNVEV (reference sequence). Deletions cut 5 bases from V and 6 bases from J, with 22 bases between. The CDR3 is 17 amino acids. CDR3 protein: CASSGGGLQLGSGELFF. CDR3 in DNA: TGTGCCAGCAGTGGGGGCGGACTCCAGTTAGGGTCCGGGGAGCTGTTTTTT.

This clone was counted a single time. The chain joins TRBV20-1 to TRBJ2-7; 8 bases fit TRBD1. The V and J ends lost 3 bases and 7 bases, in that order; junction bases with no gene match: 5. The germline gives CDR1 DFQATT, CDR2 SNEGSKA (reference sequence). This CDR3 spans 12 amino acids. The CDR3 spells CSASQGAREQYV. CDR3 in DNA: TGCAGTGCTAGTCAGGGGGCGAGAGAGCAGTACGTC.

V is TRBV6-5 and J is TRBJ2-7; weak D call: TRBD1 (6 bases). The CDR3 extends over 15 amino acids. Germline lookup yields CDR1 MNHEY and CDR2 SVGAGI. Trimming left V 5 bases short and J 1 base short, with 15 bases between. CDR3 coding DNA: TGTGCCAGCAGTCGAGGGGGAACGAGTTCCTACGAGCAGTACTTC. Protein sequence: CASSRGGTSSYEQYF.

V and J are TRBV30 and TRBJ1-3, with 7 bases fitting TRBD1. The CDR3 is 14 residues long. In germline, CDR1 is GTSNPN, CDR2 SVGIG (reference sequence). The CDR3 protein is CGADRAVDGNTIYF. The CDR3 DNA reads as TGTGGCGCCGACAGGGCAGTAGATGGAAACACCATATATTTT.

This rearrangement joins TRBV3-1 (or the pseudogene TRBV3-2) to TRBJ1-1; 7 nucleotides agree with TRBD1. The CDR3 spans 14 residues. The ends lost 6 bases at V and 1 base at J; junction bases unmatched: 5. Germline CDR1 LGHDT, CDR2 YNNKEL (reference sequence). The CDR3 DNA is TGTGCCAGCAGAGAAGGGACAGCGAACACTGAAGCTTTCTTT. Its protein is CASREGTANTEAFF.

The chain's CDR3 is CASSLLRVTEAFF. The CDR3 bases are TGTGCCAGCAGTTTATTGAGGGTCACTGAAGCTTTCTTT. The chain uses TRBV28 and TRBJ1-1; D gene uncertain. The V end lost 1 base, the J end lost 4 bases, and 7 bases lay between the germline ends. This CDR3 spans 13 amino acids. Per the germline V gene, CDR1 is MDHEN and CDR2 is SYDVKM.

The genes are TRBV2 and TRBJ1-3; D is possibly TRBD1 (6 bases). The V end lost 5 bases, the J end lost 4 bases, and 9 bases lay between the germline ends. The germline CDR1 and CDR2 sequences are SNHLY and FYNNEI. The CDR3 contains 13 residues. The CDR3 nucleotides are TGTGCCAGCAGTTCAGGACAGGGAAACACCATATATTTT. It specifies CASSSGQGNTIYF.

The rearrangement uses TRBV9 and TRBJ2-3, with 9 bases aligning to TRBD2. The germline CDR1 and CDR2 sequences are SGDLS and YYNGEE. V shed 3 bases, J shed 5 bases, and the junction held 7 bases outside the gene matches. This CDR3 contains 15 residues. The CDR3 DNA is TGTGCCAGCAGCGGACCAGCGGGGGGAAGAGATACGCAGTATTTT. It yields the protein CASSGPAGGRDTQYF. The variable domain in full, with the rest retrieved from reference TRBV9 and TRBJ2-3, is DSGVTQTPKHLITATGQRVTLRCSPRSGDLSVYWYQQSLDQGLQFLIQYYNGEERAKGNILERFSAQQFPDLHSELNLSSLELGDSALYFCASSGPAGGRDTQYFGPGTRLTVL.

The chain couples TRBV6-1 to TRBJ1-2; 10 nucleotides align to TRBD1. V was clipped by 2 bases and J by 4 bases; unmatched bases: 10. The length of the CDR3 is 17 residues. CDR1 and CDR2 from the germline V gene are MNHNS and SASEGT. The CDR3 DNA follows: TGTGCCAGCAGTGAATCCGGGACAGGGGCCAACCCCTATGGCTACACCTTC. This encodes CASSESGTGANPYGYTF.

Only one count was recorded for this clone. This chain uses TRBV11-1 with TRBJ2-1; D tentatively reads TRBD1 or TRBD2 (6 bases each). This CDR3 region has 14 residues. V lost 6 bases, J lost 7 bases, and 16 bases lay in between. Germline V gene lookup returns CDR1 SGHAT and CDR2 FQDESV (reference sequence). CDR3 in DNA: TGTGCCAGCAGGAGGCGGGACATCGCGAATGAGCAGTTCTTC. Its translation: CASRRRDIANEQFF. Based on the CDR3 plus reference TRBV11-1 and TRBJ2-1, the full variable domain is EAEVAQSPRYKITEKSQAVAFWCDPISGHATLYWYRQILGQGPELLVQFQDESVVDDSQLPKDRFSAERLKGVDSTLKIQPAELGDSAMYLCASRRRDIANEQFFGPGTRLTVL.

This chain joins TRBV18 and TRBJ1-2; 8 bases align to TRBD1. The CDR3 covers 15 residues. Germline V gene lookup returns CDR1 KGHSH and CDR2 LQKENI. The junction had 8 bases not matched to a gene; V was cut back by 0 bases and J by 8 bases. The CDR3 nucleotides are TGTGCCAGCTCACCACCGACTAGACAGGGGAACGGCTACACCTTC. This gives the protein CASSPPTRQGNGYTF.

This chain uses TRBV7-2 with TRBJ2-2; 13 bases agree with TRBD2. The CDR3 totals 18 residues. CDR1 SGHTA and CDR2 FQGNSA come from the germline V gene. V shed 4 bases and J 3 bases; nucleotides not matched to a gene: 8. Written as DNA, the CDR3 is TGTGCCAGCAGCTCCCGGACTAGCGGGGGACCCGACACCGGGGAGCTGTTTTTT. Its translation: CASSSRTSGGPDTGELFF.

This chain uses TRBV6-5 with TRBJ1-2, with 10 bases fitting TRBD1. CDR1 and CDR2 from the germline V gene are MNHEY and SVGAGI. Germline trimming cut 4 bases from V and 2 bases from J; bases unmatched to any gene: 4. There are 15 residues in the CDR3. The CDR3 here is CASSSAGQGNYGYTF. As DNA, the CDR3 is TGTGCCAGCAGTTCAGCGGGACAGGGGAACTATGGCTACACCTTC.

The chain is built from TRBV19 and TRBJ1-3; D call uncertain. V lost 1 base, J lost 0 bases, and 4 bases lay in between. This CDR3 has 14 amino acids. Per the germline V gene, CDR1 is LNHDA and CDR2 is SQIVND (reference sequence). For the CDR3, the DNA is TGTGCCAGTAGTATAGTACACTCTGGAAACACCATATATTTT. Its translation is CASSIVHSGNTIYF.

The count of this clone is one. The gene calls are TRBV3-1 (or the pseudogene TRBV3-2) and TRBJ1-4; D call uncertain. V lost 2 bases to trimming and J lost 4 bases, with 8 bases between them. CDR1 is LGHDT and CDR2 is YNNKEL in the germline V gene (reference sequence). CDR3 length: 14 residues. CDR3 in amino acids: CASSQSAYNEKLFF. The DNA of the CDR3 is TGTGCCAGCAGCCAATCGGCGTATAATGAAAAACTGTTTTTT.

This clone was seen once. The chain recombines TRBV9 with TRBJ2-3, with unresolved D. CDR3 size: 12 residues. V lost 3 bases and J lost 4, with 6 bases in between. CDR1 is SGDLS and CDR2 is YYNGEE in the germline V gene. CDR3 amino acids: CASSASSDTQYF. CDR3 DNA: TGTGCCAGCAGCGCGAGTTCAGATACGCAGTATTTT.

This chain links TRBV6-6 with TRBJ1-6; no clear D gene. The germline V and J ends were trimmed by 5 bases and 7 bases, with 6 bases remaining between them. Per the germline V gene, CDR1 is MNHNY and CDR2 is SVGAGI (reference sequence). This CDR3 region has 12 residues. Written as DNA, the CDR3 is TGTGCCAGCAGTCGGGCCAATTCACCCCTCCACTTT. Translated: CASSRANSPLHF.